This T cell receptor (beta chain) is from a study of siplizumab effects on memory and regulatory T cells. Study results and limitations: Most proliferating CD4+ or CD8+ clones, roughly 75-96%, had no naive or memory assignment. Suppressive activity of Tregs proliferating in siplizumab cultures remained unconfirmed.

This table comes from immunoSEQ multiplex PCR, and its TCRdb copy is limited to in-frame clones, with some not included. This repertoire shows 99,000 or so clones, 85% to 95% found once; its top ten account for 0.25% to 0.35%. Comments on this clone: Its antigen is undetermined.

Germline-derived CDR1 and CDR2 are SGHNT and YYREEE (reference sequence). This CDR3 has 14 amino acids. Trimming cost V 0 bases and J 0 bases, with 4 bases left between them. Specimen: CD4+ T cells sorted from blood. The source of this sequence is a human donor in good health. V usage is TRBV5-4 and J usage is TRBJ1-3; the D is unclear. Here the CDR3 DNA reads TGTGCCAGCAGCTTGGAGAACTCTGGAAACACCATATATTTT. Translating gives CASSLENSGNTIYF.